The TCR beta chain described here comes from a study of beta chain features in type 1 diabetes. Expressed TCRB transcripts were sequenced because the isolated RNA had all been reverse transcribed beforehand. Profiled with immunoSEQ multiplex PCR; TCRdb holds only in-frame clones, not every one. Of more than 300,000 clones listed, approximately 16% are singletons. The origin of this receptor is a woman between 18 and 30 years old in good health. Sequenced material: naive CD4+ T cells from blood.

CDR3 nucleotides: TGTGCCAGCAGTGATAGGCGGATCCAAGAGACCCAGTACTTC. As protein: CASSDRRIQETQYF. The V gene is TRBV25-1, the J gene TRBJ2-5; D is undetermined. The CDR3 has 14 amino acids. CDR1 is MGHDK and CDR2 is SYGVNS in the germline V gene. With 3 bases removed from V and 1 base from J, the gap between germline ends came to 9 bases.